These 14 T cell receptor beta chains originate from one sample sequenced in a study of blood T cell repertoires in COVID-19. Clones were read by immunoSEQ multiplex PCR, and TCRdb kept only the in-frame ones, dropping some. The data contain around 250,000 clones, about 82% of them seen just once; the ten biggest clones take up over 9%. Specimen: peripheral blood. These receptors originate from a man older than 75 with acute or convalescent COVID-19.

This chain connects TRBV6-5 to TRBJ2-3, with D unresolved. This CDR3 is 13 amino acids long. Per germline, CDR1 MNHEY and CDR2 SVGAGI. V was trimmed by 4 bases and J by 0 bases, leaving 5 bases between them. The CDR3: CASSFPSTDTQYF. The CDR3 nucleotides are TGTGCCAGCAGTTTCCCTAGCACAGATACGCAGTATTTT.

This clone was found a few times. The sample contains more than one DNA sequence encoding this CDR3. The chain employs TRBV3-1 (or the pseudogene TRBV3-2) and TRBJ1-6; D not certain. The CDR3 runs to 13 residues. Germline CDR1 LGHDT, CDR2 YNNKEL (reference sequence). The V gene lost 4 bases and the J gene lost 6 bases, with 7 bases spanning the gap. Written as DNA, the CDR3 is TGTGCCAGCAGCCCTAGTAGTAATTCACCCCTCCACTTT. Amino acids: CASSPSSNSPLHF.

The chain carries TRBV29-1 and TRBJ1-1; D might be TRBD1 (5 bases). Trimming took off 7 bases at V and 0 bases at J, with 12 bases between the two ends. The CDR3 runs to 13 residues. Germline loops: CDR1 SQVTM, CDR2 ANQGSEA. The CDR3 DNA reads as TGCAGCGCCAACACAGGTGTGAACACTGAAGCTTTCTTT. This codes for CSANTGVNTEAFF.

The V and J genes are TRBV25-1 and TRBJ1-1; D perhaps matches TRBD1 (6 bases). The CDR3 has 14 amino acids. The V gene lost 8 bases and the J gene lost 1 base, with 14 bases spanning the gap. The V gene's germline CDR1 is MGHDK and CDR2 SYGVNS. CDR3 DNA: TGTGCCAGCCTCCAAACAGGGCAGAACACTGAAGCTTTCTTT. It codes for CASLQTGQNTEAFF.

The V and J genes are TRBV2 and TRBJ2-7; no firm D call. Trimming removed 4 bases at V and 2 bases at J, with 6 bases between. Germline V CDR1 and CDR2: SNHLY, FYNNEI. The CDR3 is 12 residues long. The CDR3 bases are TGTGCCAGCAGTGCTTTTACCTACGAGCAGTACTTC. It encodes CASSAFTYEQYF.

The chain employs TRBV9 and TRBJ2-7; 8 bases map to TRBD1. The germline CDR1 and CDR2 sequences are SGDLS and YYNGEE. The V gene end was trimmed by 3 bases and the J gene end by 2 bases; junction bases not matched to a gene: 4. The CDR3 is 14 amino acids. CDR3 DNA sequence: TGTGCCAGCAGCGCCCGGACAGGGACCTACGAGCAGTACTTC. This translates into CASSARTGTYEQYF.

As regards this clone: The sample contains more than one DNA sequence encoding this CDR3. The chain employs TRBV19 and TRBJ2-1; the match to TRBD1 covers 10 bases. The V gene end was trimmed by 3 bases and the J gene end by 6 bases; junction bases not matched to a gene: 5. Germline V gene lookup returns CDR1 LNHDA and CDR2 SQIVND (reference sequence). This CDR3 is built from 15 residues. CDR3 protein: CASSIRDRGGNEQFF. The CDR3 DNA sequence: TGTGCCAGTAGTATCCGGGACAGGGGAGGCAATGAGCAGTTCTTC.

This clone came up a few times. The chain links TRBV5-1 to TRBJ1-3; 8 bases map to TRBD1. Germline lookup yields CDR1 SGHRS and CDR2 YFSETQ. CDR3 length equals 18 residues. Losses at the gene ends were 4 bases for V and 1 base for J; bases not matched to a gene: 13. CDR3 sequence reads: CASSPGTAGGASGNTIYF. The CDR3 DNA is TGCGCCAGCAGCCCAGGGACGGCAGGGGGCGCTTCTGGAAACACCATATATTTT.

This clone was counted a few times. This chain connects TRBV7-2 to TRBJ1-3; D unclear. The V end lost 5 bases, the J end lost 0 bases, and 11 bases lay between the germline ends. This CDR3 contains 15 residues. From germline, CDR1 is SGHTA and CDR2 FQGNSA. The CDR3, as DNA: TGTGCCAGCAGCGCGGACGGGGACTCTGGAAACACCATATATTTT. Translation gives CASSADGDSGNTIYF.

This chain joins TRBV6-5 and TRBJ1-4; no definite D call. CDR1 and CDR2 from the germline V gene are MNHEY and SVGAGI. V was cut by 2 bases and J by 7 bases, with 11 bases left in between. The CDR3 has 14 amino acids. The CDR3 is CASSYTVRGEKLFF. CDR3 nucleotides: TGTGCCAGCAGTTACACAGTCCGGGGTGAAAAACTGTTTTTT.

This chain joins TRBV7-2 and TRBJ1-1; D uncertain. V was shortened by 1 base and J by 6 bases, with 12 bases between the two germline ends. The germline V gene has CDR1 SGHTA and CDR2 FQGNSA. The CDR3 is 14 amino acids. The CDR3 region is CASSLDRSGAEAFF. The CDR3 DNA follows: TGTGCCAGCAGCTTAGATAGGAGCGGGGCTGAAGCTTTCTTT.

The chain has TRBV9 and TRBJ1-6, with D tentatively TRBD1 (6 bases). V was pared by 5 bases and J by 14 bases, with 17 bases between. CDR1 and CDR2 (germline): SGDLS, YYNGEE. This CDR3 region has 13 residues. The CDR3 spells CASRGADHSSLHF. The CDR3 nucleotides read TGTGCCAGCAGGGGGGCAGACCATTCTTCCCTCCACTTT.

V gene TRBV7-8 combines with J gene TRBJ1-4; D not resolved. Germline CDR1 and CDR2: SGHVS and FQNEAQ. This CDR3 region has 15 residues. Trimming removed 1 base from V and 7 bases from J, with 13 bases in between. The DNA for the CDR3 is TGTGCCAGCAGCTTAGAATCGGGGTGGGGTGAAAAACTGTTTTTT. Protein product: CASSLESGWGEKLFF. The whole variable domain, remainder taken from reference TRBV7-8 and TRBJ1-4, is GAGVSQSPRYKVAKRGQDVALRCDPISGHVSLFWYQQALGQGPEFLTYFQNEAQLDKSGLPSDRFFAERPEGSVSTLKIQRTQQEDSAVYLCASSLESGWGEKLFFGSGTQLSVL.

The V and J genes are TRBV5-1 and TRBJ2-1; TRBD1 might be the D (6 bases). CDR1 and CDR2 from the germline V gene are SGHRS and YFSETQ. The germline V and J ends were trimmed by 1 base and 4 bases, with 9 bases remaining between them. The CDR3 loop spans 14 amino acids. DNA for the CDR3: TGCGCCAGCAGCTTGACAGGGCTTTACAATGAGCAGTTCTTC. It encodes CASSLTGLYNEQFF.